The next 14 T cell receptor beta chains were all read from a single sample in a study of CD8+ T cells in alopecia areata. RNA extraction was followed by reverse transcription into cDNA, which acted as the sequencing template. Profiling relied on immunoSEQ multiplex PCR, and the TCRdb table lists in-frame clones only, not all of them. Among roughly 150,000 clones listed, 50% to 60% were seen once. Sequenced input: CD4+ T cells sorted from blood. Receptor source: a human donor in good health.

This clone has more than one count but fewer than ten. The V gene is TRBV7-9, the J gene TRBJ1-2; 8 bases fit TRBD1. The length of the CDR3 is 14 residues. Losses at the gene ends were 5 bases for V and 4 bases for J; bases not matched to a gene: 6. Germline lookup yields CDR1 SEHNR and CDR2 FQNEAQ (reference sequence). This chain's CDR3 is CASSRPGQAYGYTF. CDR3 nucleotide sequence: TGTGCCAGCAGCCGACCGGGACAGGCCTATGGCTACACCTTC.

The chain has TRBV7-9 and TRBJ1-1; D is undetermined. The CDR3 is 11 residues long. V gave up 4 bases and J gave up 7 bases, with 7 bases separating them. Germline loops: CDR1 SEHNR, CDR2 FQNEAQ (reference sequence). The CDR3 bases are TGTGCCAGCAGCTCGACGGGTGAAGCTTTCTTT. Translating gives CASSSTGEAFF.

The chain is built from TRBV2 and TRBJ1-1; a weak D match, TRBD1 (5 bases). The CDR3 is 14 residues long. V was trimmed by 6 bases and J by 2 bases, leaving 13 bases between them. Germline V CDR1 and CDR2: SNHLY, FYNNEI. CDR3 in amino acids: CASRKEGTNTEAFF. The CDR3, as DNA: TGTGCCAGCAGGAAAGAAGGGACCAACACTGAAGCTTTCTTT.

The V gene is TRBV6-5, the J gene TRBJ2-1, with TRBD2 matching 12 bases. Germline CDR1 reads MNHEY; CDR2 reads SVGAGI. This CDR3 has 15 residues. Trimming took 6 bases from V and 5 from J; bases not matched to a gene: 5. In DNA, the CDR3 is TGTGCCAGCAGGCCGACTAGCGGGAGACACAATGAGCAGTTCTTC. This encodes CASRPTSGRHNEQFF.

The chain employs TRBV29-1 and TRBJ2-1; D is perhaps TRBD1 or TRBD2 (5 bases each). The CDR3 consists of 15 residues. Per germline, CDR1 SQVTM and CDR2 ANQGSEA. Trimming pared 6 bases from V and 7 bases from J, leaving 22 bases between. CDR3 sequence reads: CSVPGALGVKNEQFF. The CDR3 DNA reads as TGCAGCGTCCCCGGGGCACTAGGGGTAAAAAATGAGCAGTTCTTC.

This clone has a handful of counts. The chain combines TRBV2 with TRBJ2-1, with 13 bases that match TRBD2. V was clipped by 3 bases and J by 5 bases; unmatched bases: 7. The CDR3 extends over 17 amino acids. Germline values: CDR1 SNHLY, CDR2 FYNNEI. CDR3 in amino acids: CASSEGVGLAGNNEQFF. CDR3 bases: TGTGCCAGCAGTGAGGGGGTGGGACTAGCGGGGAACAATGAGCAGTTCTTC.

This rearrangement joins TRBV2 to TRBJ2-2; D is ambiguous. Germline lookup yields CDR1 SNHLY and CDR2 FYNNEI. CDR3 length equals 14 residues. Trimming removed 7 bases at V and 2 bases at J, with 11 bases between. The CDR3 reads CASKSLVNTGELFF. CDR3 bases: TGTGCCAGCAAGAGCCTGGTCAACACCGGGGAGCTGTTTTTT.

V and J are TRBV9 and TRBJ2-1; 9 nucleotides align to TRBD2. The germline V gene has CDR1 SGDLS and CDR2 YYNGEE. Trimming at V came to 5 bases and at J to 7 bases, leaving 13 bases not matched to a gene. The CDR3 is 16 residues long. The CDR3 DNA reads as TGTGCCAGCAGTCATCTAGCGGGACAAGACCGGAATGAGCAGTTCTTC. It codes for CASSHLAGQDRNEQFF.

The chain links TRBV7-9 to TRBJ2-5; TRBD2 agrees at 8 bases. CDR1 SEHNR and CDR2 FQNEAQ come from the germline V gene (reference sequence). Germline trimming cut 4 bases from V and 5 bases from J; bases unmatched to any gene: 15. This CDR3 is 17 amino acids long. The CDR3 coding sequence is TGTGCCAGCAGCTCCACCTTAAGCGGGAGAACCGGGGAGACCCAGTACTTC. Translating gives CASSSTLSGRTGETQYF.

V is TRBV6-1 and J is TRBJ2-7, with 12 bases lining up with TRBD2. J lost 6 bases, V lost 6 bases, and 6 bases had no gene match. This CDR3 has 14 residues. Germline CDR1 MNHNS, CDR2 SASEGT. CDR3 nucleotides: TGTGCCAGCAGCTTGACTAGCGGGAGAGGCGAGCAGTACTTC. This sequence encodes CASSLTSGRGEQYF.

The chain employs TRBV10-3 and TRBJ2-7, with D possibly matching TRBD2 (5 bases). Germline CDR1 is ENHRY and CDR2 is SYGVKD. The V gene lost 8 bases and the J gene lost 3 bases, with 11 bases spanning the gap. The CDR3 runs 12 residues. For the CDR3, the DNA is TGTGCCATCTCCCCCAGCGGCTACGAGCAGTACTTC. This sequence encodes CAISPSGYEQYF.

V gene TRBV10-3 combines with J gene TRBJ1-1; D gene uncertain. Trimming took 10 bases from V and 5 from J, leaving 14 bases between them. The CDR3 extends over 12 amino acids. Germline V gene data show CDR1 as ENHRY and CDR2 as SYGVKD. The DNA of the CDR3 is TGTGCCACCCGGTATATGGGGACTGAAGCTTTCTTT. This sequence encodes CATRYMGTEAFF.

The V call is TRBV7-9, the J call TRBJ2-1; 10 nucleotides match TRBD2. The CDR3 totals 15 residues. The junction had 12 bases not matched to a gene; V was cut back by 3 bases and J by 13 bases. CDR1 and CDR2 (germline): SEHNR, FQNEAQ (reference sequence). CDR3 loop: CASSFGGSGRPSQFF. The CDR3 DNA reads TGTGCCAGCAGCTTCGGCGGTAGCGGGAGGCCATCTCAGTTCTTC.

The rearrangement uses TRBV7-3 and TRBJ2-3, with unresolved D. Germline CDR1 SGHTA, CDR2 FQGTGA. This CDR3 has 14 residues. V lost 1 base to trimming and J lost 2 bases, with 7 bases between them. The CDR3 DNA follows: TGTGCCAGCAGCTTAAGCGGCTCCACAGATACGCAGTATTTT. This encodes CASSLSGSTDTQYF.